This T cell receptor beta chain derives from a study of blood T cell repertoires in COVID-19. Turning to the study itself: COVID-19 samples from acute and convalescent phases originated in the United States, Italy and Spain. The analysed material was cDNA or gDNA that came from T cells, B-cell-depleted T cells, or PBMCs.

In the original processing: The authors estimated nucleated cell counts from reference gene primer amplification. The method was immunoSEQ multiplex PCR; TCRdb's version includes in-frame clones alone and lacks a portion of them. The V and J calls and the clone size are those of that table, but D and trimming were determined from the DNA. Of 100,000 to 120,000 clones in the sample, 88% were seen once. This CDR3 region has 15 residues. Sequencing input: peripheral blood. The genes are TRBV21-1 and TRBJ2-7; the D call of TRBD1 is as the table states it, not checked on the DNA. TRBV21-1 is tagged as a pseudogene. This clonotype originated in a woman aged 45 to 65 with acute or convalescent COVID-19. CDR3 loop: CASSGRQGRPYEQYF. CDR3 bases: TGTGCCAGCAGCGGCCGACAGGGGCGACCCTACGAGCAGTACTTC.